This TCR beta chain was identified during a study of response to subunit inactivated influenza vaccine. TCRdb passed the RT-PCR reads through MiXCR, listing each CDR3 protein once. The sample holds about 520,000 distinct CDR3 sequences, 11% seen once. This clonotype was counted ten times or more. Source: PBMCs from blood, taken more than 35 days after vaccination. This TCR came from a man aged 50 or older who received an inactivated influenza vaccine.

Here the CDR3 DNA reads TGTGCCAGCAGTTACCTACACCCGAACTATAATTCACCCCTCCACTTT. Translation gives CASSYLHPNYNSPLHF. This chain connects TRBV27 to TRBJ1-6; the D is unclear. Trimming left V 4 bases short and J 3 bases short, with 13 bases between. This CDR3 spans 16 amino acids. From germline, CDR1 is MNHEY and CDR2 SMNVEV (reference sequence).